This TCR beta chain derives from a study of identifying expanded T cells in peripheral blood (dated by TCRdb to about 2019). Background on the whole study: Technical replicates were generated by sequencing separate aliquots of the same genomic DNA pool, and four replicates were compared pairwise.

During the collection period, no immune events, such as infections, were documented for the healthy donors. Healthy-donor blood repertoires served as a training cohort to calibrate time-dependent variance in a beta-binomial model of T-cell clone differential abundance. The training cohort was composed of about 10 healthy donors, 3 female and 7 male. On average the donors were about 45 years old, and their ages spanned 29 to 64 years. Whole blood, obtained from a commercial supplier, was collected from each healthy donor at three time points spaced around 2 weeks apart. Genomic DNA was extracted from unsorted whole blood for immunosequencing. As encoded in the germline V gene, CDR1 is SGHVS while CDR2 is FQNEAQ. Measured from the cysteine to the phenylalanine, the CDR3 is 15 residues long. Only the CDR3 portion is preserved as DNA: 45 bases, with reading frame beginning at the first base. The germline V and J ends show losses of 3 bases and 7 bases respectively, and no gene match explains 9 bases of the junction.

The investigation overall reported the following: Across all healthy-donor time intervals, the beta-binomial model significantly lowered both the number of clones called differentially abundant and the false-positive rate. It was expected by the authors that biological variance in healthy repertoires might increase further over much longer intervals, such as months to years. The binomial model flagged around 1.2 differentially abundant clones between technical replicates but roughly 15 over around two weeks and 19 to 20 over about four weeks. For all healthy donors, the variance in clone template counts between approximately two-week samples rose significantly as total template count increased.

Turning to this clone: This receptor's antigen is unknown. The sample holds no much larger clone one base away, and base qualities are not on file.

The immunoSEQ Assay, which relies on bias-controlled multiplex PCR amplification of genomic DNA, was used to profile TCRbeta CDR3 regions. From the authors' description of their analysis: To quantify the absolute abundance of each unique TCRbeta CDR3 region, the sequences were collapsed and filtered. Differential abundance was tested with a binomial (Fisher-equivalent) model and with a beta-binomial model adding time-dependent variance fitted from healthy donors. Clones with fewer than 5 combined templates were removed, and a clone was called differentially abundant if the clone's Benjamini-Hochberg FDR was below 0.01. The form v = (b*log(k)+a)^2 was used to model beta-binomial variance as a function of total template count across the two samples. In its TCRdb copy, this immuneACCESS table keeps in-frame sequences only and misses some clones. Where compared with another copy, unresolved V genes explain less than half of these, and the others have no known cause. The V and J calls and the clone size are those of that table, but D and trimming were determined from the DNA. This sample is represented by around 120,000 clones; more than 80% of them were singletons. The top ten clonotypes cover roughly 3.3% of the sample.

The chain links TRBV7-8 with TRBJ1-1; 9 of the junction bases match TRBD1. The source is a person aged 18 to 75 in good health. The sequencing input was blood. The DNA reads TGTGCCAGCAGCTTGAGGGACAGGGTCGGCGGTGAAGCTTTCTTT. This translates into CASSLRDRVGGEAFF.